These T cell receptor beta chains were read from a single sample in a study of T cells in Graves' hyperthyroidism and ophthalmopathy. One entry per CDR3 protein, called by TCRdb with MiXCR from the multiplex PCR reads. The sample consists of approximately 590,000 distinct CDR3 sequences, 15% to 19% of them appearing once. The sequenced sample consisted of blood. These TCRs come from a woman aged 25 to 39 with Graves' hyperthyroidism. CDR3s include the opening cysteine and the closing phenylalanine or tryptophan. A D gene is named only where the DNA matches it firmly. Only some rows state a clone size, as once, few, many or a class for expanded clones.

TRBJ2-3 | . | 14 | TRBV7-2 | many | TGTGCCAGCAGCCCAACCGGCGGGTCCCCTTCGCAGTATTTT | CASSPTGGSPSQYF
TRBJ1-3 | . | 15 | TRBV27 | . | TGTGCCAGCAGTTTACGGGGTGTCTCTGGAAACACCGTATATTTT | CASSLRGVSGNTVYF
TRBJ2-2 | TRBD2 | 13 | TRBV5-1 | . | TGTGCCAGCAGCTTGCGGGGGGATGGGGAGCTGTTTTTT | CASSLRGDGELFF
TRBJ2-7 | . | 11 | TRBV3-1 | many | TGTGCCAGCAGCCTGCACTACGAGCAGTACTTC | CASSLHYEQYF
TRBJ2-5 | . | 14 | TRBV9 | few | TGTGCCAGCAGCGTAGATGTAGCTCAAGAGACCCAGTACTTC | CASSVDVAQETQYF
TRBJ2-3 | . | 12 | TRBV7-2 | many | TGTGCCAGCAGCTCCCCCACAGATACGCAGTATTTT | CASSSPTDTQYF
TRBJ2-2 | . | 17 | TRBV12-3/TRBV12-4 | many | TGTGCCAGCAGCAATCTTCCCGGGACGGAGAACACCGGGGAGCTGTTTTTT | CASSNLPGTENTGELFF
TRBJ2-1 | TRBD2 | 17 | TRBV3-1 | . | TGTGCCAGCAGCCCGACTAGCGGGAGAGGTTGGAACAATGAGCAGTTCTTC | CASSPTSGRGWNNEQFF
TRBJ2-2 | . | 15 | TRBV7-9 | . | TGTGCCAGCACCATCTGGACAGCCCCCACCGGGGAGCTGTTTTTT | CASTIWTAPTGELFF
TRBJ2-1 | . | 15 | TRBV9 | . | TGTGCCAGCAGCGTCCAAACGGCTTCCTACAATGAGCAGTTCTTC | CASSVQTASYNEQFF
TRBJ2-1 | . | 16 | TRBV4-1 | . | TGCGCCAGCAGCTCACCATTAGCTCAGACGGCCAATGAGCAGTTCTTC | CASSSPLAQTANEQFF
TRBJ2-7 | . | 12 | TRBV7-2 | many | TGTGCCAGCAGCTTCCGCACCTACGAGCAGTACTTC | CASSFRTYEQYF
TRBJ2-7 | . | 12 | TRBV29-1 | . | TGCAGCGTTGAGGGCGGACACTACGAGCAGTACTTC | CSVEGGHYEQYF
TRBJ2-7 | . | 13 | TRBV7-2 | . | TGTGCCAGCAGCTCGCCAGGGATCTACGAGCAGTACTTC | CASSSPGIYEQYF
TRBJ2-6 | . | 16 | TRBV13 | . | TGTGCCAGCAGCCAGACGCAGGGAGGTGGGGCCAACGTCCTGACTTTC | CASSQTQGGGANVLTF
TRBJ2-5 | . | 12 | TRBV24-1 | . | TGTGCCACCAGTGGAAGCACAGAGACCCAGTACTTC | CATSGSTETQYF
TRBJ2-7 | . | 14 | TRBV7-3 | many | TGTGCCAGCGCAATGGGCGGTGGGGGCTACGAGCAGTACTTC | CASAMGGGGYEQYF
TRBJ2-7 | . | 15 | TRBV7-2 | many | TGTGCCAGCAGCCCCTCGGTGGGGGGCTCCTACGAGCAGTACTTC | CASSPSVGGSYEQYF
TRBJ2-1 | . | 13 | TRBV27 | many | TGTGCCAGCAGTTTTGGGGAGGCGGTTGAGCAGTTCTTC | CASSFGEAVEQFF
TRBJ2-6 | TRBD1 | 16 | TRBV7-8 | . | TGTGCCAGCAGCCATGGGACAGTCTCTGGGGCCAACGTCCTGACTTTC | CASSHGTVSGANVLTF
TRBJ2-3 | . | 15 | TRBV7-2 | many | TGTGCGAGCAGCTTTTTGGCAAATCCAGCAGATACGCAGTATTTT | CASSFLANPADTQYF
TRBJ1-2 | . | 14 | TRBV4-1 | many | TGCGCCAGCAGCCAAGAGCAGGGAGGCTATGGCTACACCTTC | CASSQEQGGYGYTF
TRBJ1-4 | TRBD1 | 14 | TRBV30 | . | TGTGCCTGGAGTGTCCCAGGGGGAATTGAAAAACTGTTTTTT | CAWSVPGGIEKLFF
TRBJ1-3 | . | 13 | TRBV7-9 | . | TGTGCCAGCAGCTGGGGCTCTGGAAACACCATATATTTT | CASSWGSGNTIYF
TRBJ2-7 | TRBD2 | 16 | TRBV28 | many | TGTGCCAGCAGTTTTCTGGGGGGAGGGCTGATCTACGAGCAGTACTTC | CASSFLGGGLIYEQYF
TRBJ2-1 | . | 14 | TRBV14 | few | TGTGCCAGCAGCGAGAGGTCTGGGACCAATGAGCAGTTCTTC | CASSERSGTNEQFF
TRBJ2-2 | . | 14 | TRBV27 | few | TGTGCCAGCAGTACGGGAGTGAACACCGGGGAGCTGTTTTTT | CASSTGVNTGELFF
TRBJ2-2 | . | 18 | TRBV9 | . | TGTGCCAGCAGTGTTGTTTCGGGTGGGGCGGCGAACACCGGGGAGCTGTTTTTT | CASSVVSGGAANTGELFF
TRBJ2-1 | . | 12 | TRBV20-1 | few | TGCAGTTCTAAGACGGGGTACAATGAGCAGTTCTTC | CSSKTGYNEQFF